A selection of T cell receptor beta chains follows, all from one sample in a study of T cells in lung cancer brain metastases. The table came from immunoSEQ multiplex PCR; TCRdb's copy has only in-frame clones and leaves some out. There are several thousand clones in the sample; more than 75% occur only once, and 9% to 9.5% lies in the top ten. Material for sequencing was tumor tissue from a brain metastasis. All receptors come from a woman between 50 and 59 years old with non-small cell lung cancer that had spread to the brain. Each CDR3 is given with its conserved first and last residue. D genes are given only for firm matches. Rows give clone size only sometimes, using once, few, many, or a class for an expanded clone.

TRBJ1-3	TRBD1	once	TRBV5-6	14	TGTGCCAGCAGCGGCGGACAGGCGCGGCACACCATATATTTT	CASSGGQARHTIYF
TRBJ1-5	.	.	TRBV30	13	TGTGCCTGGAGTAAACAGGGCAATCAGCCCCAGCATTTT	CAWSKQGNQPQHF
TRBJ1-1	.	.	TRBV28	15	TGTGCCGGCGGAGGACCTTCAGAGCTTAGCACTGAAGCTTTCTTT	CAGGGPSELSTEAFF
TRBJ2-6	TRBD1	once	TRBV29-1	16	TGCAGCGTTCGCCAGGGGGCGGTCTCTGGGGCCAACGTCCTGACTTTC	CSVRQGAVSGANVLTF
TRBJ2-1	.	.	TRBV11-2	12	TGTGCCAGCACCCTAGGAGCCAATGAGCAGTTCTTC	CASTLGANEQFF
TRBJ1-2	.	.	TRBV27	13	TGTGCCAGCAGTTTGGGGGCAGGCTATGGCTACACCTTC	CASSLGAGYGYTF
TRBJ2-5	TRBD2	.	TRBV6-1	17	TGTGCCAGCAGTGAATTTGGGACTAGCGGGAGAGCTGAGACCCAGTACTTC	CASSEFGTSGRAETQYF
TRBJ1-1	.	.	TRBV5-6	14	TGTGCCAGCAGTCTGGGGGGGGCGCGGCATGAAGCTTTCTTT	CASSLGGARHEAFF
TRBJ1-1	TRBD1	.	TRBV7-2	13	TGTGCCAGCAGCTTCCAGGGGACAGTTGAAGCTTTCTTT	CASSFQGTVEAFF
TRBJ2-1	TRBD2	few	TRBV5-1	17	TGCGCCAGCAGATTTGGGGGGGGAGCGGGAGTTAGTAATGAGCAGTTCTTC	CASRFGGGAGVSNEQFF
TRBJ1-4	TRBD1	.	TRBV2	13	TGTGCCAGCAGGGACAGGGGCGGTGAAAAACTGTTTTTT	CASRDRGGEKLFF
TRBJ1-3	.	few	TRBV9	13	TGTGCCAGCAGCGTAGAAGGGGGAAACACCATATATTTT	CASSVEGGNTIYF
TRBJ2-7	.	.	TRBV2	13	TGTGCCAGAGGTTTAGAGGCCCCCTACGAGCAGTACTTC	CARGLEAPYEQYF
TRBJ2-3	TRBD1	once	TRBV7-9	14	TGTGCCAGCACCTCAACAGGGGGCGCAGATACGCAGTATTTT	CASTSTGGADTQYF
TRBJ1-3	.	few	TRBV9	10	TGTGCCAGCAGCGTAAGGGACATATATTTT	CASSVRDIYF
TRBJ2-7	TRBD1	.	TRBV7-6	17	TGTGCCAGCAGCTTAGAGCCCCCGGGGGACAGGATCTACGAGCAGTACTTC	CASSLEPPGDRIYEQYF
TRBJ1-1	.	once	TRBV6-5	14	TGTGCCAGCAGTCGTTTATCCACGAACACTGAAGCTTTCTTT	CASSRLSTNTEAFF
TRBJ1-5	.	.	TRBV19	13	TGTGCCAGTAGTATATCCCGCTATCAGCCCCAGCATTTT	CASSISRYQPQHF
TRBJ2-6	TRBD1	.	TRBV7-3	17	TGTGCCAGAACTCCGGGACAGGGGGCCCGGGGGGCCAACGTCCTGACTTTC	CARTPGQGARGANVLTF
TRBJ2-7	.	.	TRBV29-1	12	TGCAGCACGGGAGGGGGCAATTACGAGCAGTACTTC	CSTGGGNYEQYF
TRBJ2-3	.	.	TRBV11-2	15	TGTGCCAGCAGCTTTACCCTGGCGGGCACAGATACGCAGTATTTT	CASSFTLAGTDTQYF
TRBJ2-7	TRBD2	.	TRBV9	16	TGTGCCAGCAGCGTAGCGGGAGGGCCTGGCCCCTACGAGCAGTACTTC	CASSVAGGPGPYEQYF
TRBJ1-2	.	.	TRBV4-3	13	TGCGCCAGCAGCCAAGTTGCGTGGGGAGGCTACACCTTC	CASSQVAWGGYTF
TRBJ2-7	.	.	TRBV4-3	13	TGCGCCAGCAGCCCTCGGTACACCTACGAGCAGTACTTC	CASSPRYTYEQYF
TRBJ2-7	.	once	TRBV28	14	TGTGCCAGCAGTCTCAGGGGCGGCCTGGGCGAGCAGTACTTC	CASSLRGGLGEQYF
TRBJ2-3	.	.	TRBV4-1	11	TGCGCCAGCAGCCAAGCAAATACGCAGTATTTT	CASSQANTQYF
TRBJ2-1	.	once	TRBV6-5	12	TGTGCCAGCAGCGGGCCCTACAATGAGCAGTTCTTC	CASSGPYNEQFF
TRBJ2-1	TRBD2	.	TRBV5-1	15	TGCGCCAGCAGCTCACTAGCGGGAGGGCAAGATGAGCAGTTCTTC	CASSSLAGGQDEQFF
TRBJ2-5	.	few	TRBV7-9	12	TGTGCCAGCAGCTTACACCAAGAGACCCAGTACTTC	CASSLHQETQYF
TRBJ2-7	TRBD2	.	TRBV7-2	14	TGTGCCAGCAGCCGTACTAGCGGGCCGATCGAGCAGTACTTC	CASSRTSGPIEQYF
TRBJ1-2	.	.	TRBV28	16	TGTGCCAGCAGTCCCCTAACAGGGACCCCCGGGTATGGCTACACCTTC	CASSPLTGTPGYGYTF
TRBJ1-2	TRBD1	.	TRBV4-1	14	TGCGCCAGCAGCCCAACAGGGGGCAACTATGTCTACACCTTC	CASSPTGGNYVYTF
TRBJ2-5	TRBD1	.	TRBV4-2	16	TGTGCCAGCAGCCAAGAAATTGACAGGGGGGGAGAGACCCAGTACTTC	CASSQEIDRGGETQYF
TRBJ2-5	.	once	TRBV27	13	TGTGCCAGCAGTTACAGGAGTAGAGAGACCCAGTACTTC	CASSYRSRETQYF
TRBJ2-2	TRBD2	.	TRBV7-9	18	TGTGCCAGCAGCTCTTTGGGGACTAGCGGGGGAAGGACCGGGGAGCTGTTTTTT	CASSSLGTSGGRTGELFF
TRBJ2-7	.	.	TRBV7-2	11	TGTGCCAGCAGCCTTTTCAGGGAGCAGTACTTC	CASSLFREQYF
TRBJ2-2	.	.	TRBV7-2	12	TGTGCCAGCAGCTTAGAGACCGGGAAGCTGTTTTTT	CASSLETGKLFF
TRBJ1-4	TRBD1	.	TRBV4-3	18	TGCGCCAGCAGCCAGGATACCCACAGGGGGCGTTATATCGAAAAACTGTTTTTT	CASSQDTHRGRYIEKLFF
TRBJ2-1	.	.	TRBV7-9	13	TGTGCCAGCAGCTTAAGGTTACGCAATGAGCAGTTCTTC	CASSLRLRNEQFF
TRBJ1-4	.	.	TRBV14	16	TGTGCTAGCAGCGCCATTACCGGGACGGCGATGATGAAACTGTTTTTT	CASSAITGTAMMKLFF
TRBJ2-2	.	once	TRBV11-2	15	TGTGCCAGCAGCTTTGGCGGATCGAACACCGGGGAGCTGTTTTTT	CASSFGGSNTGELFF
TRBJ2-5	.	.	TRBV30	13	TGTGCCTGGAGTAGCGGGCTGAAGGAGACCCAGTACTTC	CAWSSGLKETQYF
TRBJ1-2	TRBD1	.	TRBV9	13	TGTGCCAGCAGTCCTGGAACAGGGGACGGCTACACCTTC	CASSPGTGDGYTF
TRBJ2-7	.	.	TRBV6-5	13	TGTGCCAGCAGTTTGCGGGACGGATACGAGCAGTACTTC	CASSLRDGYEQYF
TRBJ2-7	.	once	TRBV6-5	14	TGTGCCAGCAGTCGAACTCAGGGGCTCTACGAGCAGTACTTC	CASSRTQGLYEQYF
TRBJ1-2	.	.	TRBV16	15	TGTGCCAGCAAATCCGAATGGGGAGACTTGGATGGCTACACCTTC	CASKSEWGDLDGYTF
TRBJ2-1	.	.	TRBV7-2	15	TGTGCCAGCAGCCCAATGGTCCTGCCCTACAATGAGCAGTTCTTC	CASSPMVLPYNEQFF
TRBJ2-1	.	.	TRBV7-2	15	TGTGCCAGCAGCTTTCTGGCAGGAAGCTACAATGAGCAGTTCTTC	CASSFLAGSYNEQFF
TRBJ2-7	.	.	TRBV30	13	TGTGCCTGGAACGAGGGCCACTCCTACGAGCAGTACTTC	CAWNEGHSYEQYF
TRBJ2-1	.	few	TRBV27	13	TGTGCCAGCTTCGGACTGGACTACAATGAGCAGTTCTTC	CASFGLDYNEQFF
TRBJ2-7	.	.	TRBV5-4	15	TGTGCCAGCAGCTTGGCTGGGGCAGCTCAGGGGGAGCAGTACTTC	CASSLAGAAQGEQYF
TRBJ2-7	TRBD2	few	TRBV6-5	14	TGTGCCACCTCCCTAATTAGCGGGCTCTACGAGCAGTACTTC	CATSLISGLYEQYF
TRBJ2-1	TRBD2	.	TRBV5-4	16	TGTGCCAGCAGCCTCGTAGCGGGAGGCTCCTACAATGAGCAGTTCTTC	CASSLVAGGSYNEQFF
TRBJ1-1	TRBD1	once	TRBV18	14	TGTGCCAGCTCACGGAGACAGGGGACCCTTGAAGCTTTCTTT	CASSRRQGTLEAFF
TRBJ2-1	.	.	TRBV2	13	TGTGCCAGCAGGGACCCCCCAGGGGATGAGCAGTTCTTC	CASRDPPGDEQFF
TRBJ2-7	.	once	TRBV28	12	TGTGCCAGCAGTTTACTTGTTTACGGGCAGTACTTC	CASSLLVYGQYF
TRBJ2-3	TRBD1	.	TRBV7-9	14	TGTGCCAGCAGCTTAGGACAGGGCGTCGATACGCAGTATTTT	CASSLGQGVDTQYF
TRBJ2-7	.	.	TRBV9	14	TGTGCCAGCAGCGTAGACGTAAACTCCTACGAGCAGTACTTC	CASSVDVNSYEQYF
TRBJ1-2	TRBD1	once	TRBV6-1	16	TGTGCCAGCAGTGAACGAGTCGGGACAGCTAACTATGGCTACACCTTC	CASSERVGTANYGYTF
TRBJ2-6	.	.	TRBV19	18	TGTGCCAGTACCACTATATTGGACATCCTGAGGGGGGCCAACGTCCTGACTTTC	CASTTILDILRGANVLTF